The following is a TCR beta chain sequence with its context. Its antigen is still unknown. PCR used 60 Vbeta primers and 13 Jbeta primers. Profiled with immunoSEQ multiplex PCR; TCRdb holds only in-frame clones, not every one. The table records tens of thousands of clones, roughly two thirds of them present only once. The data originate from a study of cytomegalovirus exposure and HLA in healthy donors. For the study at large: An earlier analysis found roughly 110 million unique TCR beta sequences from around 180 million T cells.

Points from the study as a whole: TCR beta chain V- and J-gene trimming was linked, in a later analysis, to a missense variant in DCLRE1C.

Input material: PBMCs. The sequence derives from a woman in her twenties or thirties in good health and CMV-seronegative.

The CDR3 DNA reads TGTGCCAGCAGCTTAGCTCCATTACCCACTCACGAGCAGTACTTC. Protein sequence: CASSLAPLPTHEQYF. The chain links TRBV7-6 to TRBJ2-7, with D unclear. The CDR3 is made up of 15 amino acids. The germline gives CDR1 SGHVS, CDR2 FNYEAQ. The V end lost 0 bases, the J end lost 5 bases, and 14 bases lay between the germline ends.